This T cell receptor (beta chain) appears in the sequencing data of a study of blood T cell repertoires in COVID-19. Study details: There were acute and convalescent COVID-19 samples, and they came from the United States, Italy and Spain. Nucleic acid was either cDNA or gDNA, and it came from T cells, B-cell-depleted T cells, or PBMCs.

This CDR3 spans 17 amino acids. Germline assignment: CDR1 LGHNA and CDR2 YSLEER. Trimming took 1 base from V and 0 from J, leaving 13 bases between them. The assay was immunoSEQ multiplex PCR, and TCRdb's table has in-frame clones only and misses some. The sample has some 160,000 clones, roughly 88% seen once. Sequenced: peripheral blood. This rearrangement joins TRBV4-3 to TRBJ1-5, with D possibly matching TRBD1 (5 bases). The sequence was collected from a man aged 18 to 30 with COVID-19, enrolled during active disease. CDR3 bases: TGCGCCAGCAGCCAAGTCTGGGAGGGGTATAGCAATCAGCCCCAGCATTTT. Its protein product is CASSQVWEGYSNQPQHF.